Below, 10 T cell receptor beta chains from the same sample are listed, as sequenced in a study of response to subunit inactivated influenza vaccine. Each CDR3 protein is one row after TCRdb ran MiXCR on the RT-PCR reads. The sample includes hundreds of thousands of distinct CDR3 sequences, around a sixth seen only once; the top ten take about 9.9%. The sample consisted of PBMCs from blood, taken about 11 days after vaccination. Source of these receptors: a man aged 50 to 59 who received an inactivated influenza vaccine.

This clonotype occurred many times. The genes are TRBV7-8 and TRBJ1-1, with D hard to call. V lost 0 bases to trimming and J lost 1 base, with 6 bases between them. Germline V lookup: CDR1 SGHVS, CDR2 FQNEAQ. The CDR3 is 14 residues long. The CDR3, as DNA: TGTGCCAGCAGCTTAGCTGCGAGGAACACTGAAGCTTTCTTT. This translates into CASSLAARNTEAFF.

In this sample, this clonotype turned up a few times. V and J are TRBV24-1 and TRBJ2-1; no clear D gene. The V gene's germline CDR1 is KGHDR and CDR2 SFDVKD. Trimming removed 1 base from V and 0 bases from J, with 6 bases in between. The length of the CDR3 is 15 residues. CDR3 in DNA: TGTGCCACCAGTGATTTCGTGAGCTCCTACAATGAGCAGTTCTTC. Protein product: CATSDFVSSYNEQFF.

This clonotype was seen only a few times. The chain has TRBV5-1 and TRBJ2-1, with 7 bases that match TRBD1. The CDR3 is made up of 15 amino acids. V was pared by 3 bases and J by 1 base, with 4 bases of the junction left unmatched. Germline-derived CDR1 and CDR2 are SGHRS and YFSETQ. In DNA form, the CDR3 reads TGCGCCAGCAGCTCTGGACAGGTATCCTACAATGAGCAGTTCTTC. This gives the protein CASSSGQVSYNEQFF.

The chain employs TRBV28 and TRBJ2-1; weak D call: TRBD1 (6 bases). CDR1 is MDHEN and CDR2 is SYDVKM in the germline V gene. V lost 6 bases and J 9 bases, leaving 18 bases between the germline ends. The CDR3 sequence is 14 residues long. CDR3 loop: CASSSLQGFTEQFF. The CDR3 bases are TGTGCCAGCAGCAGCCTACAGGGTTTTACTGAGCAGTTCTTC.

This clonotype came up many times. The rearrangement uses TRBV12-3 or TRBV12-4 and TRBJ1-3; no firm D call. V was shortened by 0 bases and J by 0 bases, with 9 bases between the two germline ends. The CDR3 spans 16 residues. CDR3 sequence: CASSLAVSSSGNTIYF. DNA of the CDR3: TGTGCCAGCAGTTTAGCGGTCAGTAGCTCTGGAAACACCATATATTTT.

This rearrangement joins TRBV30 to TRBJ2-2; D ambiguous. Deletions cut 4 bases from V and 7 bases from J, with 13 bases between. Germline V gives CDR1 GTSNPN, CDR2 SVGIG (reference sequence). This CDR3 spans 13 amino acids. The CDR3 loop reads CAWTLGGGGELFF. In DNA, the CDR3 is TGTGCCTGGACTTTAGGTGGTGGCGGGGAGCTGTTTTTT.

The chain has TRBV7-2 and TRBJ2-6, with 9 bases identical to TRBD1. The CDR3 totals 16 residues. The V gene's germline CDR1 is SGHTA and CDR2 FQGNSA. V lost 3 bases, J lost 2 bases, and 2 bases stayed unmatched. CDR3 in DNA: TGTGCCAGCAGCTTTTACAGGGGGCCTGGGGCCAACGTCCTGACTTTC. This codes for CASSFYRGPGANVLTF.

This chain links TRBV11-2 with TRBJ2-1, with D tentatively TRBD2 (6 bases). The germline gives CDR1 SGHAT, CDR2 FQNNGV. This CDR3 has 18 residues. V gave up 1 base and J gave up 0 bases, with 16 bases separating them. The CDR3 nucleotides are TGTGCCAGCAGCTTAGGAGTCCTAGCGCGTTACTCCTACAATGAGCAGTTCTTC. This sequence encodes CASSLGVLARYSYNEQFF.

The genes are TRBV7-2 and TRBJ1-2; TRBD1 aligns across 7 bases. CDR3 length: 15 amino acids. V lost 6 bases, J lost 4 bases, and 11 bases stayed unmatched. CDR1 and CDR2 (germline): SGHTA, FQGNSA. The CDR3 DNA sequence: TGTGCCAGCAGTTACCGGGACAGACCCGTCTATGGCTACACCTTC. This gives the protein CASSYRDRPVYGYTF.

This clonotype was picked up a small number of times. J is TRBJ1-5 and V is TRBV20-1, with D possibly matching TRBD1 (5 bases). From germline, CDR1 is DFQATT and CDR2 SNEGSKA (reference sequence). The length of the CDR3 is 14 residues. The CDR3 coding sequence is TGCAGGGAGGGGAATGGCGGCAGCAATCAGCCCCAGCATTTT. Its translation: CREGNGGSNQPQHF.